The text below deals with one T cell receptor beta chain. Its antigen is currently not known. Per-nucleotide qualities are absent, and no much larger clonotype sits a single base away. This sample was taken from a study of T cells after yellow fever vaccination (dated by TCRdb to the late 2010s). Turning to the overall study: Libraries from fractions with low cell numbers were prepared with the SMART-Seq v4 Ultra Low Input RNA kit. Bulk PBMC replicates and cell subsets were isolated from blood drawn at multiple timepoints before and after both primary and secondary immunization. Bulk TCR alpha and beta repertoires were sequenced longitudinally to track T-cell clones before and after primary and booster YFV17D yellow fever vaccination. Two healthy male donors, one aged 18 to 30 and one aged 30 to 40 years, made up the cohort. Broad study findings and their caveats: Computational filtering was needed because FACS-sorted repertoires could contain abundant contaminating clonotypes from the bulk population. Because only a couple of donors were included in the study, the extent to which the findings can be generalized is limited. After the booster, most clones that had expanded after primary vaccination were detected again (approximately 97% of CD4 and around 88% of CD8), suggesting broad maintenance of memory. Compared with the primary T-cell response, the secondary T-cell response was weaker but faster, peaking on day 5 rather than day 15. A small fraction of clonotypes appeared in both the CD4 and CD8 compartments, likely as a result of convergent recombination.

Explained via the paper, the treatment or condition label denotes: live attenuated yellow fever vaccine strain. At each blood-draw timepoint, two biological replicates of bulk PBMCs were collected. PBMCs were isolated from peripheral blood using a standard Ficoll-Paque protocol. TriZol was used to extract RNA from bulk PBMCs, from CD4 and CD8 fractions, and from dextramer-positive and dextramer-negative fractions. The reads were generated on an Illumina NovaSeq 6000. TCR cDNA was synthesized by 5'RACE template switching, through which a universal primer site and unique molecular identifiers were introduced. Priming of cDNA synthesis was performed from both the TCR alpha and TCR beta constant segments. Libraries were amplified in two PCR steps, with sample barcodes and sequencing adapters added in the second step. Sequencing of libraries was done on Illumina HiSeq 2500 (2x100 bp) or NovaSeq (2x150 bp). In the source study's methods: Reads were demultiplexed and collapsed into UMI consensus sequences with MIGEC, and V(D)J alignment was performed with MiXCR. Vaccine-responding clonotypes were identified with edgeR using replicate PBMC samples, with FDR below 0.01 and a log2 fold change above 5 up to day 15 being required. Each bulk clonotype received a CD4 or CD8 identity based on whether the sequenced CD4 or CD8 repertoire contained that clonotype at higher abundance. TCRdb reanalyzed the raw reads on its own, using fastp at Q25 for trimming and MiXCR for clone calling, and kept in-frame beta chains. Rows are combined by CDR3 protein, so each entry shows the most common genes and DNA. Here the V and J calls rest on TCRdb's processing, not on the authors' analysis. This sample lists about 430,000 distinct CDR3 sequences; 18% were detected once. Over 15% of the sample is in the top ten clones.

V is pared back by 2 bases and J by 0 bases, with 11 bases lying between the germline termini. The CDR3 contains 16 residues, cysteine and phenylalanine counted. The read is trimmed to its CDR3 DNA, 48 bases read in frame from base 1. This receptor was obtained from a man in his late teens or twenties who received the YFV17D yellow fever vaccine. Sequencing used PBMCs, obtained before the yellow fever booster vaccination. This chain is built from TRBV12-3 or TRBV12-4 and TRBJ1-5, with the D gene call left open. The CDR3 region reads CASSLSGSASNQPQHF. Here is the DNA: TGTGCCAGCAGTTTATCGGGGTCGGCTAGCAATCAGCCCCAGCATTTT.